This TCR beta chain was identified during a study of shared clonotypes between healthy human individuals. Study-level findings and limits: The authors sampled blood alone, and tissue repertoires likely differ. Between several donors, naive CD4 clonotypes were shared at a level of approximately 5%.

Sequenced by immunoSEQ multiplex PCR; TCRdb stores in-frame clones only, minus some. The data hold about 820,000 clones, with approximately 92% observed a single time. Germline lookup yields CDR1 SEHNR and CDR2 FQNEAQ (reference sequence). Between the trimmed V and J ends, which lost 4 bases and 6 bases, there was a span of 11 bases. The CDR3 sequence is 13 residues long. On this clone itself: The target antigen is unknown. The identical CDR3 is also encoded by other nucleotide sequences in the sample.

Cells designated naive CD8 were CD45RO-negative and were positively selected for CCR7, with terminally differentiated effector memory CD45RA+ cells excluded. The sequence came from a man younger than 40 in good health. The chain links TRBV7-9 to TRBJ2-3; unclear D gene. Sample: naive CD8+ T cells sorted from blood. Here the CDR3 DNA reads TGTGCCAGCAGCTCAGGCATTGCGGATACGCAGTATTTT. Amino acid sequence: CASSSGIADTQYF.